This T cell receptor (beta chain) is from a study of blood T cells in healthy people across ages. Using a J-beta primer mix together with a sample-barcoded 5' primer, a second PCR was run for about 6 to 12 cycles. TCRdb re-analysed the 5' RACE reads in MiXCR, keeping a single row per CDR3 protein. This table has 1.4 million or so distinct CDR3 sequences, about 45% appearing once. Samples each yielded at least 6 micrograms of total RNA. Germline trimming cut 6 bases from V and 1 base from J; bases unmatched to any gene: 8. The CDR3 loop spans 15 amino acids. Germline V gene lookup returns CDR1 MGHRA and CDR2 YSYEKL.

Material for sequencing was blood. The chain links TRBV4-1 to TRBJ1-1; 7 positions agree with TRBD1. The clonotype was recovered from a woman between 18 and 29 years old in good health. The CDR3 DNA is TGCGCCAGCAGAACCACAGGGGCCTCGAACACTGAAGCTTTCTTT. It specifies CASRTTGASNTEAFF.